The T cell receptor beta chain described here comes from a study of shared clonotypes between healthy human individuals. The CDR3 covers 16 residues. V gave up 1 base and J gave up 1 base, with 15 bases separating them. Looked up from germline, CDR1 is SGHRS and CDR2 is YFSETQ. Repertoires were generated with immunoSEQ multiplex PCR, while TCRdb's copy carries only in-frame clones and drops some. The sample contains some 2,000,000 clones, 85% to 95% of which appear only once. Positively selected for CCR7, the CD45RO-negative cells used as naive CD8 cells excluded terminally differentiated effector memory CD45RA+ cells.

This clonotype was obtained from a young man in good health. Sample: naive CD8+ T cells sorted from blood. J is TRBJ2-7 and V is TRBV5-1; TRBD1 is a possible D gene (5 bases). CDR3 coding DNA: TGCGCCAGCAGCTTGTTATCTGCAGGGTCTTCCTACGAGCAGTACTTC. This codes for CASSLLSAGSSYEQYF.